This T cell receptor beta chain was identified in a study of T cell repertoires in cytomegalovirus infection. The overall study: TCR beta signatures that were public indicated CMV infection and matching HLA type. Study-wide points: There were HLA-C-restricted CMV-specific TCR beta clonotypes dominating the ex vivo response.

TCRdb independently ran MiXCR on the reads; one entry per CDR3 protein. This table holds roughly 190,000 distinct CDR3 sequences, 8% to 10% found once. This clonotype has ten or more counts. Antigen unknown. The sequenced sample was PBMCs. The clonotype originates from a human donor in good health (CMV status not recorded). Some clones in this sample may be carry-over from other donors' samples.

The CDR3 spells CASRKRENTGELFF. Written as DNA, the CDR3 is TGTGCCAGCAGAAAGCGCGAGAACACCGGGGAGCTGTTTTTT. The chain is built from TRBV4-2 and TRBJ2-2; D not resolved. V shed 6 bases and J shed 1 base, with 9 bases lying between them. Germline V gives CDR1 LGHNA, CDR2 YNFKEQ. CDR3 length equals 14 residues.